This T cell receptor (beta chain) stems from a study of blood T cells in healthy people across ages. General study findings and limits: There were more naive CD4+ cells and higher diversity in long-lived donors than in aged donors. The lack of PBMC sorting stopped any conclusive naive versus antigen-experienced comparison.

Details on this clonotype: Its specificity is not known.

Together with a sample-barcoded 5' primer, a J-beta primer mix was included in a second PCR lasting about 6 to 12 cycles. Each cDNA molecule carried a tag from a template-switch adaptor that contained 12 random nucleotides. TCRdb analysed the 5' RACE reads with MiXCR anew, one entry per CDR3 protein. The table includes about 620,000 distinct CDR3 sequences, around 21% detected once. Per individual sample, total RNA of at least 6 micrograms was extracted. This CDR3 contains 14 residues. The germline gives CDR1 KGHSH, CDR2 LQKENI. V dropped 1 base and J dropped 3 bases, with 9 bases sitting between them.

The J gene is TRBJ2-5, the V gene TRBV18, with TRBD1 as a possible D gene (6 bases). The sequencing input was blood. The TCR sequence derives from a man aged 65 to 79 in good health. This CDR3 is CASSPRTAEETQYF. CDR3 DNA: TGTGCCAGCTCACCACGGACAGCTGAAGAGACCCAGTACTTC.